The rows below give T cell receptor beta chains drawn from one sample of a study of blood T cell repertoires in COVID-19. Profiled with immunoSEQ multiplex PCR; TCRdb holds only in-frame clones, not every one. Found here are 71,000 or so clones, roughly 80% of them singletons; the top ten hold 28%. The sequenced material came from peripheral blood. All receptors derive from a man between 65 and 85 years old with acute or convalescent COVID-19. Each CDR3 is given with its conserved first and last residue. The D gene is left open where the match is weak. Expanded clones are given a class, and other clones once, few, many or no size at all.

v_call: TRBV29-1
d_call: NA
j_call: TRBJ2-7
cdr3_length: 11
clone_size: NA
cdr3_aa: CSVGQDSKQYF
cdr3_nt: TGCAGCGTTGGACAGGACTCGAAGCAGTACTTC

v_call: TRBV6-5
d_call: NA
j_call: TRBJ1-1
cdr3_length: 11
clone_size: once
cdr3_aa: CASSREGQAFF
cdr3_nt: TGTGCCAGCAGTCGGGAGGGGCAGGCTTTCTTT

v_call: TRBV6-1
d_call: TRBD2
j_call: TRBJ2-5
cdr3_length: 15
clone_size: NA
cdr3_aa: CASSEIGLAEETQYF
cdr3_nt: TGTGCCAGCAGTGAAATCGGGCTAGCGGAAGAGACCCAGTACTTC

v_call: TRBV5-4
d_call: TRBD2
j_call: TRBJ2-6
cdr3_length: 18
clone_size: NA
cdr3_aa: CASRPRLAGDSGANVLTF
cdr3_nt: TGTGCCAGCAGACCCCGACTAGCGGGAGACTCTGGGGCCAACGTCCTGACTTTC

v_call: TRBV19
d_call: NA
j_call: TRBJ2-3
cdr3_length: 14
clone_size: NA
cdr3_aa: CASSIDLGGPTQYF
cdr3_nt: TGTGCCAGTAGTATAGATCTGGGGGGACCAACGCAGTATTTT

v_call: TRBV5-1
d_call: TRBD1
j_call: TRBJ2-3
cdr3_length: 16
clone_size: NA
cdr3_aa: CASSTTTGGLTDTQYF
cdr3_nt: TGCGCCAGCAGCACAACGACAGGGGGCTTGACAGATACGCAGTATTTT

v_call: TRBV6-2/TRBV6-3
d_call: NA
j_call: TRBJ1-2
cdr3_length: 17
clone_size: NA
cdr3_aa: CASSYSSGARGNYGYTF
cdr3_nt: TGTGCCAGCAGTTACTCGAGTGGGGCGCGGGGAAACTATGGCTACACCTTC

v_call: TRBV6-6
d_call: NA
j_call: TRBJ1-1
cdr3_length: 12
clone_size: NA
cdr3_aa: CASSYSTAEAFF
cdr3_nt: TGTGCCAGCAGTTACTCGACAGCTGAAGCTTTCTTT

v_call: TRBV9
d_call: TRBD2
j_call: TRBJ2-1
cdr3_length: 19
clone_size: NA
cdr3_aa: CASSVASGGSASSYNEQFF
cdr3_nt: TGTGCCAGCAGCGTAGCTAGCGGGGGTAGCGCGAGCTCCTACAATGAGCAGTTCTTC

v_call: TRBV15
d_call: NA
j_call: TRBJ2-7
cdr3_length: 14
clone_size: NA
cdr3_aa: CATSAGGQRYEQYF
cdr3_nt: TGTGCCACCAGCGCCGGGGGGCAGCGCTACGAGCAGTACTTC

v_call: TRBV18
d_call: TRBD1
j_call: TRBJ2-2
cdr3_length: 13
clone_size: NA
cdr3_aa: CASSPRDSGELFF
cdr3_nt: TGTGCCAGCTCACCAAGGGACAGCGGGGAGCTGTTTTTT

v_call: TRBV28
d_call: TRBD1
j_call: TRBJ2-5
cdr3_length: 15
clone_size: once
cdr3_aa: CASSPIETGAETQYF
cdr3_nt: TGTGCCAGCAGCCCCATCGAAACAGGGGCGGAGACCCAGTACTTC

v_call: TRBV11-2
d_call: NA
j_call: TRBJ1-1
cdr3_length: 14
clone_size: NA
cdr3_aa: CASSLDGVSTEAFF
cdr3_nt: TGTGCCAGCAGCTTAGATGGTGTTAGCACTGAAGCTTTCTTT

v_call: TRBV10-1
d_call: NA
j_call: TRBJ2-5
cdr3_length: 17
clone_size: NA
cdr3_aa: CASSAGTSPNPGETQYF
cdr3_nt: TGCGCCAGCAGCGCCGGGACTTCTCCGAACCCCGGAGAGACCCAGTACTTC

v_call: TRBV19
d_call: NA
j_call: TRBJ1-2
cdr3_length: 16
clone_size: NA
cdr3_aa: CASISALGGRGYGYTF
cdr3_nt: TGTGCCAGTATCTCCGCCTTAGGGGGTCGCGGCTATGGCTACACCTTC

v_call: TRBV30
d_call: TRBD2
j_call: TRBJ2-2
cdr3_length: 15
clone_size: NA
cdr3_aa: CAWSGLAGVAGELFF
cdr3_nt: TGTGCCTGGAGCGGACTAGCGGGAGTTGCCGGGGAGCTGTTTTTT

v_call: TRBV6-1
d_call: TRBD2
j_call: TRBJ2-3
cdr3_length: 17
clone_size: NA
cdr3_aa: CASNDPNSGTSTDTQYF
cdr3_nt: TGTGCCAGCAATGACCCTAATAGCGGGACTAGCACAGATACGCAGTATTTT

v_call: TRBV4-2
d_call: TRBD2
j_call: TRBJ2-7
cdr3_length: 16
clone_size: NA
cdr3_aa: CASSQEGAGDTYEQYF
cdr3_nt: TGTGCCAGCAGCCAAGAGGGAGCGGGAGATACCTACGAGCAGTACTTC

v_call: TRBV10-2
d_call: NA
j_call: TRBJ2-3
cdr3_length: 17
clone_size: NA
cdr3_aa: CASRRLDGGATADTQYF
cdr3_nt: TGCGCCAGCAGGCGGTTAGATGGAGGGGCAACAGCAGATACGCAGTATTTT

v_call: TRBV28
d_call: NA
j_call: TRBJ2-3
cdr3_length: 12
clone_size: NA
cdr3_aa: CAVGASTDTQYF
cdr3_nt: TGTGCCGTAGGGGCTAGCACAGATACGCAGTATTTT

v_call: TRBV10-3
d_call: NA
j_call: TRBJ1-2
cdr3_length: 15
clone_size: NA
cdr3_aa: CAISDSGSQTGGYTF
cdr3_nt: TGTGCCATCAGTGATTCGGGCAGTCAGACGGGGGGCTACACCTTC

v_call: TRBV29-1
d_call: TRBD1
j_call: TRBJ1-1
cdr3_length: 13
clone_size: NA
cdr3_aa: CSVFTGTENQAFF
cdr3_nt: TGCAGCGTTTTTACCGGGACAGAAAATCAAGCTTTCTTT

v_call: TRBV5-1
d_call: TRBD1
j_call: TRBJ1-5
cdr3_length: 17
clone_size: NA
cdr3_aa: CASSLDGQGVGNQPQHF
cdr3_nt: TGCGCCAGCAGCTTGGACGGACAGGGAGTCGGCAATCAGCCCCAGCATTTT

v_call: TRBV18
d_call: NA
j_call: TRBJ1-1
cdr3_length: 14
clone_size: NA
cdr3_aa: CASSPQAGQTEAFF
cdr3_nt: TGTGCCAGCTCACCACAGGCGGGGCAAACTGAAGCTTTCTTT

v_call: TRBV6-5
d_call: TRBD2
j_call: TRBJ2-1
cdr3_length: 15
clone_size: once
cdr3_aa: CASRATSGAYNEQFF
cdr3_nt: TGTGCCAGCAGGGCTACTAGCGGGGCCTACAATGAGCAGTTCTTC

v_call: TRBV13
d_call: NA
j_call: TRBJ2-1
cdr3_length: 15
clone_size: NA
cdr3_aa: CASSLVGGIYNEQFF
cdr3_nt: TGTGCCAGCAGCTTAGTTGGCGGTATCTACAATGAGCAGTTCTTC

v_call: TRBV24-1
d_call: TRBD2
j_call: TRBJ2-3
cdr3_length: 16
clone_size: once
cdr3_aa: CATSDLTSGDTDTQYF
cdr3_nt: TGTGCCACCAGTGACCTTACTAGCGGCGACACAGATACGCAGTATTTT

v_call: TRBV10-1
d_call: NA
j_call: TRBJ2-7
cdr3_length: 13
clone_size: NA
cdr3_aa: CASSEAASSKQYF
cdr3_nt: TGCGCCAGCAGTGAGGCGGCCTCATCCAAGCAGTACTTC

v_call: TRBV6-4
d_call: TRBD2
j_call: TRBJ2-1
cdr3_length: 16
clone_size: NA
cdr3_aa: CAAFSSGGRSHNEQFF
cdr3_nt: TGTGCCGCATTCTCTAGCGGCGGGAGGTCCCACAATGAGCAGTTCTTC

v_call: TRBV28
d_call: TRBD1
j_call: TRBJ1-5
cdr3_length: 16
clone_size: few
cdr3_aa: CASREGQGGNNQPQHF
cdr3_nt: TGTGCCAGCAGAGAGGGACAGGGTGGCAACAATCAGCCCCAGCATTTT

v_call: TRBV5-5
d_call: TRBD1
j_call: TRBJ2-5
cdr3_length: 19
clone_size: NA
cdr3_aa: CASSPGRGTGPKLQETQYF
cdr3_nt: TGTGCCAGCAGCCCGGGCCGAGGGACAGGCCCGAAACTTCAAGAGACCCAGTACTTC

v_call: TRBV29-1
d_call: TRBD1
j_call: TRBJ2-2
cdr3_length: 14
clone_size: NA
cdr3_aa: CSVQQGDNTGELFF
cdr3_nt: TGCAGCGTCCAACAGGGGGATAACACCGGGGAGCTGTTTTTT

v_call: TRBV7-2
d_call: TRBD1
j_call: TRBJ2-5
cdr3_length: 14
clone_size: NA
cdr3_aa: CASSLLAGGETQYF
cdr3_nt: TGTGCCAGCAGCTTACTCGCAGGGGGAGAGACCCAGTACTTC

v_call: TRBV6-1
d_call: NA
j_call: TRBJ1-2
cdr3_length: 15
clone_size: NA
cdr3_aa: CASSESFASTGSYTF
cdr3_nt: TGTGCCAGCAGTGAATCATTCGCCTCGACGGGTAGCTACACCTTC

v_call: TRBV27
d_call: NA
j_call: TRBJ2-3
cdr3_length: 15
clone_size: few
cdr3_aa: CASSARKGVPDTQYF
cdr3_nt: TGTGCCAGCAGTGCCCGCAAGGGGGTGCCAGATACGCAGTATTTT

v_call: TRBV5-5
d_call: TRBD2
j_call: TRBJ2-5
cdr3_length: 17
clone_size: NA
cdr3_aa: CASSLRETSGRVETQYF
cdr3_nt: TGTGCCAGCAGCTTGCGGGAAACTAGCGGGAGAGTGGAGACCCAGTACTTC

v_call: TRBV11-2
d_call: NA
j_call: TRBJ2-7
cdr3_length: 15
clone_size: NA
cdr3_aa: CASSSQRVLSYEQYF
cdr3_nt: TGTGCCAGCAGCTCCCAGCGGGTCCTCTCCTACGAGCAGTACTTC

v_call: TRBV30
d_call: NA
j_call: TRBJ2-1
cdr3_length: 14
clone_size: NA
cdr3_aa: CAWSVSGSYNEQFF
cdr3_nt: TGTGCCTGGAGTGTAAGCGGCTCCTACAATGAGCAGTTCTTC

v_call: TRBV5-1
d_call: TRBD1
j_call: TRBJ2-1
cdr3_length: 15
clone_size: NA
cdr3_aa: CASSLRTGSYNEQFF
cdr3_nt: TGCGCCAGCAGCTTGCGGACAGGGAGCTACAATGAGCAGTTCTTC

v_call: TRBV29-1
d_call: NA
j_call: TRBJ2-7
cdr3_length: 13
clone_size: NA
cdr3_aa: CSVLGPVSYEQYF
cdr3_nt: TGCAGCGTTCTGGGGCCCGTCTCCTACGAGCAGTACTTC

v_call: TRBV5-1
d_call: TRBD2
j_call: TRBJ2-3
cdr3_length: 16
clone_size: NA
cdr3_aa: CASSLLSVREADTQYF
cdr3_nt: TGCGCCAGCAGCTTGCTTTCCGTCCGGGAGGCAGATACGCAGTATTTT

v_call: TRBV19
d_call: TRBD1
j_call: TRBJ1-2
cdr3_length: 14
clone_size: NA
cdr3_aa: CASSIDRGQAGYTF
cdr3_nt: TGTGCCAGTAGTATAGATCGTGGACAGGCTGGCTACACCTTC

v_call: TRBV5-1
d_call: NA
j_call: TRBJ1-4
cdr3_length: 17
clone_size: NA
cdr3_aa: CASSLVPNRSKGEKLFF
cdr3_nt: TGCGCCAGCAGCTTGGTACCGAATCGGAGTAAGGGGGAAAAACTGTTTTTT

v_call: TRBV28
d_call: NA
j_call: TRBJ1-5
cdr3_length: 12
clone_size: NA
cdr3_aa: CASSSSTAYGHF
cdr3_nt: TGTGCCAGCAGTTCATCGACAGCCTATGGGCATTTT

v_call: TRBV30
d_call: NA
j_call: TRBJ2-2
cdr3_length: 12
clone_size: few
cdr3_aa: CAWSASPGELFF
cdr3_nt: TGTGCCTGGAGTGCTTCCCCCGGGGAGCTGTTTTTT

v_call: TRBV19
d_call: TRBD2
j_call: TRBJ2-3
cdr3_length: 13
clone_size: NA
cdr3_aa: CASTVSGTDTQYF
cdr3_nt: TGTGCCAGTACCGTTAGCGGGACAGATACGCAGTATTTT

v_call: TRBV28
d_call: TRBD2
j_call: TRBJ2-1
cdr3_length: 17
clone_size: NA
cdr3_aa: CASSRRLAGAPGDEQFF
cdr3_nt: TGTGCCAGCAGCCGTCGACTAGCGGGAGCCCCTGGGGATGAGCAGTTCTTC

v_call: TRBV7-9
d_call: NA
j_call: TRBJ1-5
cdr3_length: 13
clone_size: NA
cdr3_aa: CASTNQGGQPQHF
cdr3_nt: TGTGCCAGCACCAACCAGGGAGGGCAGCCCCAGCATTTT

v_call: TRBV18
d_call: TRBD2
j_call: TRBJ2-1
cdr3_length: 16
clone_size: NA
cdr3_aa: CASSSTSGSSYNEQFF
cdr3_nt: TGTGCCAGCTCATCGACTAGCGGGAGCTCCTACAATGAGCAGTTCTTC

v_call: TRBV5-6
d_call: NA
j_call: TRBJ1-2
cdr3_length: 12
clone_size: NA
cdr3_aa: CASSQFPGGYTF
cdr3_nt: TGTGCCAGCAGCCAGTTTCCCGGGGGCTACACCTTC

v_call: TRBV19
d_call: TRBD2
j_call: TRBJ2-1
cdr3_length: 15
clone_size: NA
cdr3_aa: CASSIVAGDINEQFF
cdr3_nt: TGTGCCAGTAGTATAGTAGCGGGAGATATCAATGAGCAGTTCTTC

v_call: TRBV6-2/TRBV6-3
d_call: TRBD2
j_call: TRBJ2-1
cdr3_length: 17
clone_size: NA
cdr3_aa: CASSPLFTSGRANEQFF
cdr3_nt: TGTGCCAGCAGCCCCCTCTTCACTAGCGGGAGGGCCAATGAGCAGTTCTTC